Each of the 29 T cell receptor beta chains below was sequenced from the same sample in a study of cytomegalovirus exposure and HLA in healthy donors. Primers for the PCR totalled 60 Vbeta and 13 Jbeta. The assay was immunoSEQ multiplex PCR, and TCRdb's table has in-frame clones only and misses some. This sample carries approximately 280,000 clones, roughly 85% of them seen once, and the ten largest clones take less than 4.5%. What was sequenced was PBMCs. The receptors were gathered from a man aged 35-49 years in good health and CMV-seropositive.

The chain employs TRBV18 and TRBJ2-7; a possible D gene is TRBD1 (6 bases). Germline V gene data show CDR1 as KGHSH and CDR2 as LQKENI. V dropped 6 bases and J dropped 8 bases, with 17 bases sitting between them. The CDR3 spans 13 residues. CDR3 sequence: CASSQDSHIQQYF. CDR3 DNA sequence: TGTGCCAGCTCTCAGGACAGTCACATTCAGCAGTACTTC.

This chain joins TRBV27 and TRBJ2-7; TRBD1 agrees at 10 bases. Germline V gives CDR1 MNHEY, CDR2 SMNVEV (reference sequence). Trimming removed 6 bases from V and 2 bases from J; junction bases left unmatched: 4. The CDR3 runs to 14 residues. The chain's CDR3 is CASRLTGGAYEQYF. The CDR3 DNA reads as TGTGCCAGCAGACTGACAGGGGGCGCCTACGAGCAGTACTTC.

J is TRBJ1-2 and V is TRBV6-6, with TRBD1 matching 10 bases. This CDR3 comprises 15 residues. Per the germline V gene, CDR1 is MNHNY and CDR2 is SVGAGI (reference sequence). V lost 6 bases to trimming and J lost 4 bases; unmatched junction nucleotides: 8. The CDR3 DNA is TGTGCCAGCAGCGACGACAGGGGGCGAATCTATGGCTACACCTTC. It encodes CASSDDRGRIYGYTF.

The CDR3 loop is CASRPRGRTEAFF. As DNA, the CDR3 is TGTGCCAGTAGACCCAGGGGGCGGACTGAAGCTTTCTTT. The V gene is TRBV19, the J gene TRBJ1-1; 8 bases agree with TRBD1. The trim removed 6 bases at V and 5 bases at J, leaving 5 bases unmatched. The CDR3 has 13 residues. Germline V gene lookup returns CDR1 LNHDA and CDR2 SQIVND (reference sequence).

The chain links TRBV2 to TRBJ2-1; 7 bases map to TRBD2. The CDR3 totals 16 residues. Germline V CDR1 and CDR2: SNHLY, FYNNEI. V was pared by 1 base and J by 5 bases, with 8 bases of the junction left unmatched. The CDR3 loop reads CASSEGRLAEDNEQFF. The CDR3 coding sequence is TGTGCCAGCAGTGAAGGGCGCCTAGCGGAAGACAATGAGCAGTTCTTC.

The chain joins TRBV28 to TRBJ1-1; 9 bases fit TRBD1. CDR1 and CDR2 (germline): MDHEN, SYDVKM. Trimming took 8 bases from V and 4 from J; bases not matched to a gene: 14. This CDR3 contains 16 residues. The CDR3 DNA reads TGTGCCAGCCTGAGAGGGACAGGGCCCTTTTCCACTGAAGCTTTCTTT. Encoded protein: CASLRGTGPFSTEAFF.

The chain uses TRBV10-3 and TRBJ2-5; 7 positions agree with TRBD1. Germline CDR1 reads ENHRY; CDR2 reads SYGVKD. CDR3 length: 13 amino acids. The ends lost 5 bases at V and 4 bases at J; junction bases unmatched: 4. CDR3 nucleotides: TGTGCCATCAGTCTTGCAGGGGGAGAGACCCAGTACTTC. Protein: CAISLAGGETQYF.

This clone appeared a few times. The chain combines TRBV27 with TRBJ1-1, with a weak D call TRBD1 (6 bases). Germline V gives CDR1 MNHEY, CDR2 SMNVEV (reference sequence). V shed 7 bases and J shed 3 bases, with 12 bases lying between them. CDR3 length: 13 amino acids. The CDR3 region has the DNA TGTGCCAGCACTACAGGGAGCCACACTGAAGCTTTCTTT. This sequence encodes CASTTGSHTEAFF.

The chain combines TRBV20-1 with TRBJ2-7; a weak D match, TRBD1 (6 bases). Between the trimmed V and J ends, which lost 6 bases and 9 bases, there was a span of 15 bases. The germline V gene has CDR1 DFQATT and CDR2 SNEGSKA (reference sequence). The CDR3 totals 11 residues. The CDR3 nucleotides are TGCAGTGCGCGGCCGGGACAAGGGCAGTACTTC. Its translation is CSARPGQGQYF.

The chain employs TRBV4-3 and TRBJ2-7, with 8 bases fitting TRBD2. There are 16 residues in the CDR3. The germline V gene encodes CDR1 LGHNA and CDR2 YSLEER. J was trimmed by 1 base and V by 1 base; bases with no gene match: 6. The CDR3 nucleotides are TGCGCCAGCAGCCAAGTTGTGACTAGCGCATCCTACGAGCAGTACTTC. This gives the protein CASSQVVTSASYEQYF.

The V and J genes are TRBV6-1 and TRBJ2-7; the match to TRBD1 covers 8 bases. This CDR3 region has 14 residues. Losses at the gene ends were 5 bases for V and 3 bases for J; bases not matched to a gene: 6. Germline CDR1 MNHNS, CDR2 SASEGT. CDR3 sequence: CASSPRGQFYEQYF. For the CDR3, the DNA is TGTGCCAGCAGTCCCAGGGGGCAGTTCTACGAGCAGTACTTC.

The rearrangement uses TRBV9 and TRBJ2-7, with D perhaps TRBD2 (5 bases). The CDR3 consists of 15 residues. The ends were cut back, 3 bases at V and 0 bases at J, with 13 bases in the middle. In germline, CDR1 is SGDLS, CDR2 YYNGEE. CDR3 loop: CASSGALGSSYEQYF. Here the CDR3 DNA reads TGTGCCAGCAGCGGCGCCCTGGGGAGCTCCTACGAGCAGTACTTC.

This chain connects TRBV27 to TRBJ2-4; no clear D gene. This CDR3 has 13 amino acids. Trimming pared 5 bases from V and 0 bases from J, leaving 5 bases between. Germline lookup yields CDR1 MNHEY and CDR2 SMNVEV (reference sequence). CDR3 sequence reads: CASSPVAKNIQYF. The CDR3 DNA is TGTGCCAGCAGTCCAGTAGCCAAAAACATTCAGTACTTC.

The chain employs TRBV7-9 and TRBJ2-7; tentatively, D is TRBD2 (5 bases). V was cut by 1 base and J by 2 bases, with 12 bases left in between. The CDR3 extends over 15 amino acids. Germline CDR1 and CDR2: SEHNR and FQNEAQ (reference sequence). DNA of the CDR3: TGTGCCAGCAGCTTAGGGACTCCCTCGGCCTACGAGCAGTACTTC. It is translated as CASSLGTPSAYEQYF. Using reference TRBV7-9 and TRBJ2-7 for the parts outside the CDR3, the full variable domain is DTGVSQNPRHKITKRGQNVTFRCDPISEHNRLYWYRQTLGQGPEFLTYFQNEAQLEKSRLLSDRFSAERPKGSFSTLEIQRTEQGDSAMYLCASSLGTPSAYEQYFGPGTRLTVT.

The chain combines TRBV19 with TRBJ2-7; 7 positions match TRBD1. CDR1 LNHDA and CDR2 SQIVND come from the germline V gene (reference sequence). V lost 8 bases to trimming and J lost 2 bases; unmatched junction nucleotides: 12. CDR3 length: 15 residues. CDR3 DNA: TGTGCCAGTTCCCCCGGGACAGCTAAAACCTACGAGCAGTACTTC. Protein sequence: CASSPGTAKTYEQYF.

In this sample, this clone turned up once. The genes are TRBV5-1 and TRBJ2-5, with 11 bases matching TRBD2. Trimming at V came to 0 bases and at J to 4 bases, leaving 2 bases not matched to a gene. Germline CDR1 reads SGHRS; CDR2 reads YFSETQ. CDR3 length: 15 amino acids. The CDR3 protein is CASSLEGTSGETQYF. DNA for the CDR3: TGCGCCAGCAGCTTGGAGGGGACTAGCGGAGAGACCCAGTACTTC.

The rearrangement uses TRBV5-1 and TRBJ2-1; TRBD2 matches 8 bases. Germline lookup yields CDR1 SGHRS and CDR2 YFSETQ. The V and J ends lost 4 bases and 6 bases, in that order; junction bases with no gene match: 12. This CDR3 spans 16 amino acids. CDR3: CASSTDGAGGGNEQFF. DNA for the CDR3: TGCGCCAGCAGCACGGATGGGGCGGGAGGAGGCAATGAGCAGTTCTTC. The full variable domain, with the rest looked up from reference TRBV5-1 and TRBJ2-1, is KAGVTQTPRYLIKTRGQQVTLSCSPISGHRSVSWYQQTPGQGLQFLFEYFSETQRNKGNFPGRFSGRQFSNSRSEMNVSTLELGDSALYLCASSTDGAGGGNEQFFGPGTRLTVL.

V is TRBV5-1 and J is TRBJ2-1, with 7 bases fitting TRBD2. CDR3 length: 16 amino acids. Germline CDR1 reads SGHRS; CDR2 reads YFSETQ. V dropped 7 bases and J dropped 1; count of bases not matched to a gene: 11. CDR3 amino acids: CASRGLAGVSYNEQFF. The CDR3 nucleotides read TGCGCCAGCCGAGGATTAGCGGGTGTATCCTACAATGAGCAGTTCTTC.

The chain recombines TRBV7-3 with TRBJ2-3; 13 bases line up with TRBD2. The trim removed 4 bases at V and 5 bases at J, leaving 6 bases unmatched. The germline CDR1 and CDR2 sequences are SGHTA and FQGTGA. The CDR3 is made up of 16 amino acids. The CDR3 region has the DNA TGTGCCAGCAGCTCTACTAGCGGGAGGGCCCGAGATACGCAGTATTTT. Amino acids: CASSSTSGRARDTQYF. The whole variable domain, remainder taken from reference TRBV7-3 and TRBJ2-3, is GAGVSQTPSNKVTEKGKYVELRCDPISGHTALYWYRQSLGQGPEFLIYFQGTGAADDSGLPNDRFFAVRPEGSVSTLKIQRTERGDSAVYLCASSSTSGRARDTQYFGPGTRLTVL.

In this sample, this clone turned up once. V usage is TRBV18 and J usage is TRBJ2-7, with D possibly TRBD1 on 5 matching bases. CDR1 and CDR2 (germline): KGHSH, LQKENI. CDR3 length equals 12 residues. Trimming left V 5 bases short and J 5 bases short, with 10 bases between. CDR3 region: CASSSQGNEQYF. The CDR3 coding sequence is TGTGCCAGCTCATCCCAGGGAAACGAGCAGTACTTC.

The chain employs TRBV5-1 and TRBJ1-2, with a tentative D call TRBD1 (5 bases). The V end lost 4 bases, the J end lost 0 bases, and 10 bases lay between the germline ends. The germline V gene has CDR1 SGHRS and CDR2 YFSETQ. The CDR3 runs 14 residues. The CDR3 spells CASSKDSANYGYTF. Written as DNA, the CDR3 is TGCGCCAGCAGCAAAGACAGTGCTAACTATGGCTACACCTTC.

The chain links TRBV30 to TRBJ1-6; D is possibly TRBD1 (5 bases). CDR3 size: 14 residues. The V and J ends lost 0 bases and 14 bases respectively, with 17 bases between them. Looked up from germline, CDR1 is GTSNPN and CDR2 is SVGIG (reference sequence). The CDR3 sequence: CAWSVVAGARALHF. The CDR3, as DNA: TGTGCCTGGAGTGTAGTTGCTGGGGCCAGGGCCCTCCACTTT.

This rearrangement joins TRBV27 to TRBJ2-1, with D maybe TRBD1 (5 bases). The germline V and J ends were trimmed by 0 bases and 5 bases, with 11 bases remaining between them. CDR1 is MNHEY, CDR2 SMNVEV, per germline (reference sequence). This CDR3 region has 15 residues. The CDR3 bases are TGTGCCAGCAGTTTATCCACCCAGGGCAACAATGAGCAGTTCTTC. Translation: CASSLSTQGNNEQFF.

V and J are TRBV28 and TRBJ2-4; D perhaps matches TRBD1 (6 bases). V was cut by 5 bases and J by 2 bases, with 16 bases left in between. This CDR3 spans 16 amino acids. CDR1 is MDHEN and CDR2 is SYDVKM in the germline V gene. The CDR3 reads CASSPGQGLSKNIQYF. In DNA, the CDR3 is TGTGCCAGCAGTCCAGGGCAGGGGTTATCCAAAAACATTCAGTACTTC.

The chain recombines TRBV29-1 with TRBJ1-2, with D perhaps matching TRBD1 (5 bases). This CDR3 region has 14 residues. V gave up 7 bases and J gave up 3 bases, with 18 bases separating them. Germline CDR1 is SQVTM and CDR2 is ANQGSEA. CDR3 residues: CSAAGVGLDYGYTF. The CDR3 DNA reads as TGCAGCGCTGCAGGCGTGGGGCTCGACTATGGCTACACCTTC.

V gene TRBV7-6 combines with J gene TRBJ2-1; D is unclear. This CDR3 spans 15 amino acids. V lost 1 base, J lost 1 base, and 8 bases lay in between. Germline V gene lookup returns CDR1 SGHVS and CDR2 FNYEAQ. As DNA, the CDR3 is TGTGCCAGCAGCTTAGTGGCAGAATCCTACAATGAGCAGTTCTTC. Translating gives CASSLVAESYNEQFF.

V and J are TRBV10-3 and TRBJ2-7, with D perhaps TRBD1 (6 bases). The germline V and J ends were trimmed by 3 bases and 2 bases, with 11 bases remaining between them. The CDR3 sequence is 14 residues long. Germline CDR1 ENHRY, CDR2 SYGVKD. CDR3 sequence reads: CAISDSGATYEQYF. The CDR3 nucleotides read TGTGCCATCAGTGACTCAGGGGCGACCTACGAGCAGTACTTC.

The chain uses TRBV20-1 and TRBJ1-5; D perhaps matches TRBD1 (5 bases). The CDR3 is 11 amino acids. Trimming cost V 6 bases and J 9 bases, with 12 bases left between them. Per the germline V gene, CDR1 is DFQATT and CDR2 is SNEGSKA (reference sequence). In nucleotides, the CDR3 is TGCAGTGCCAGGGCGGGGGGGCCCCAGCATTTT. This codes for CSARAGGPQHF.

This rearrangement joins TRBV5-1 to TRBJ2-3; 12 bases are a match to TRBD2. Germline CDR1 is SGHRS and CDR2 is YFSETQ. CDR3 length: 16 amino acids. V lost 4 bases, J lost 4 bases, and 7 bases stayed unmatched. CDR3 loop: CASSQLAGGRADTQYF. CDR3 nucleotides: TGCGCCAGCAGCCAACTAGCGGGAGGAAGAGCAGATACGCAGTATTTT. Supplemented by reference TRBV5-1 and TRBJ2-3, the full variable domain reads KAGVTQTPRYLIKTRGQQVTLSCSPISGHRSVSWYQQTPGQGLQFLFEYFSETQRNKGNFPGRFSGRQFSNSRSEMNVSTLELGDSALYLCASSQLAGGRADTQYFGPGTRLTVL.